These 24 T cell receptor beta chains originate from one sample sequenced in a study of OX40 agonist ivuxolimab in advanced cancers. Libraries were prepared through the immunoSEQ multiplex PCR assay. What TCRdb holds here is the immuneACCESS table cut down to in-frame rearrangements. Part of the clones is not present; checked against another copy, under half of the missing clones reflect an unresolved V gene, and the others are unexplained. Across this sample there are tens of thousands of clones, with 82% seen only once. In total, the top ten clones hold approximately 22% of the sample. Specimen: CD4+ or CD8+ T cells sorted from blood, collected in a trial of the OX40 agonist ivuxolimab. The receptors come from an adult with an advanced solid tumor such as melanoma, head and neck, liver or kidney cancer.

This clone appeared a few times. The CDR3 DNA is TGTGCCAGCAGCTTAGCTGGGCAGGGAAGCACAGATACGCAGTATTTT. Protein product: CASSLAGQGSTDTQYF. This chain connects TRBV7-3 to TRBJ2-3, with D possibly being TRBD1 (5 bases). The ends were cut back, 2 bases at V and 0 bases at J, with 12 bases in the middle. This CDR3 has 16 amino acids. Germline loops: CDR1 SGHTA, CDR2 FQGTGA.

This clone is classed as medium-sized. The sample has other DNA sequences that encode this CDR3 too. The V and J genes are TRBV5-1 and TRBJ2-5, with 11 bases lining up with TRBD1. Germline V gene lookup returns CDR1 SGHRS and CDR2 YFSETQ. This CDR3 has 16 residues. J was trimmed by 1 base and V by 4 bases; bases with no gene match: 6. As DNA, the CDR3 is TGCGCCAGCAGCCCGGGGACAGGGGGACTCCAAGAGACCCAGTACTTC. Protein: CASSPGTGGLQETQYF.

V usage is TRBV5-1 and J usage is TRBJ2-7; D is uncertain. CDR1 is SGHRS, CDR2 YFSETQ, per germline. Trimming stripped 8 bases from V and 5 bases from J, with 17 bases between. The CDR3 is made up of 13 amino acids. The CDR3 DNA reads TGCGCCAGTGAGGACCTCAAGTCTGACGAGCAGTACTTC. It encodes CASEDLKSDEQYF.

The chain combines TRBV5-1 with TRBJ2-3; D unresolved. The V end lost 0 bases, the J end lost 0 bases, and 5 bases lay between the germline ends. CDR3 length: 14 amino acids. Germline assignment: CDR1 SGHRS and CDR2 YFSETQ. In DNA, the CDR3 is TGCGCCAGCAGCTTGGGAGGAAGCACAGATACGCAGTATTTT. This sequence encodes CASSLGGSTDTQYF.

V is TRBV27 and J is TRBJ1-2; D ambiguous. V was shortened by 3 bases and J by 2 bases, with 10 bases between the two germline ends. The CDR3 runs to 14 residues. CDR1 is MNHEY, CDR2 SMNVEV, per germline (reference sequence). In DNA, the CDR3 is TGTGCCAGCAGTTTCCGACGTGCCAACTATGGCTACACCTTC. Protein sequence: CASSFRRANYGYTF.

The chain couples TRBV29-1 to TRBJ1-1; D remains unclear. Germline CDR1 SQVTM, CDR2 ANQGSEA. V dropped 0 bases and J dropped 1 base, with 9 bases sitting between them. The CDR3 is made up of 14 amino acids. The CDR3 loop reads CSVEDTKPNTEAFF. DNA for the CDR3: TGCAGCGTTGAAGATACGAAGCCGAACACTGAAGCTTTCTTT. Variable domain in full (rest from reference TRBV29-1 and TRBJ1-1): SAVISQKPSRDICQRGTSLTIQCQVDSQVTMMFWYRQQPGQSLTLIATANQGSEATYESGFVIDKFPISRPNLTFSTLTVSNMSPEDSSIYLCSVEDTKPNTEAFFGQGTRLTVV.

The V and J genes are TRBV7-3 and TRBJ1-5; 8 positions agree with TRBD1. In germline, CDR1 is SGHTA, CDR2 FQGTGA. The CDR3 sequence is 12 residues long. V lost 5 bases to trimming and J lost 9 bases; unmatched junction nucleotides: 3. This CDR3 is CASSPGQGPQHF. The CDR3 region has the DNA TGTGCCAGCAGCCCCGGACAGGGGCCCCAGCATTTT.

The CDR3 DNA sequence: TGTGCCAGCAGCACTAGACTAGCGGGGAACGGGGAGCTGTTTTTT. Translating it yields CASSTRLAGNGELFF. The chain recombines TRBV5-4 with TRBJ2-2; 11 bases align to TRBD2. From germline, CDR1 is SGHNT and CDR2 YYREEE (reference sequence). CDR3 length: 15 amino acids. Trimming at V came to 4 bases and at J to 7 bases, leaving 6 bases not matched to a gene.

The rearrangement uses TRBV11-3 and TRBJ2-3, with D maybe TRBD2 (6 bases). Trimming removed 5 bases at V and 1 base at J, with 13 bases between. The CDR3 is made up of 15 amino acids. The germline CDR1 and CDR2 sequences are SGHNT and YENEEA. CDR3 amino acids: CASSTGGARTDTQYF. The CDR3 bases are TGTGCCAGCAGCACGGGCGGGGCCCGCACAGATACGCAGTATTTT.

The V gene is TRBV4-3, the J gene TRBJ2-7, with 8 bases that match TRBD1. Germline CDR1 LGHNA, CDR2 YSLEER. The CDR3 is 15 amino acids. V shed 4 bases, J shed 3 bases, and the junction held 8 bases outside the gene matches. The CDR3 DNA reads as TGCGCCAGCAGCCTAGAAGAGACAGGGGTCTACGAGCAGTACTTC. This translates into CASSLEETGVYEQYF.

The chain couples TRBV7-8 to TRBJ1-2; 10 positions match TRBD1. The CDR3 consists of 16 residues. The V segment lost 4 bases and the J segment 6 bases; nucleotides outside the gene matches: 11. Germline CDR1 SGHVS, CDR2 FQNEAQ. The CDR3 DNA reads TGTGCCAGCAGCTCAAAGGGCCGGGACAGGGGAGATGGCTACACCTTC. Protein product: CASSSKGRDRGDGYTF.

This clone was picked up one time. The J gene is TRBJ2-2, the V gene TRBV5-5, with D possibly being TRBD1 (5 bases). V lost 4 bases to trimming and J lost 6 bases, with 13 bases between them. Germline CDR1 and CDR2: SGHKS and YYEKEE (reference sequence). CDR3 length equals 14 residues. CDR3 amino acids: CASSLPRVPGELFF. CDR3 nucleotide sequence: TGTGCCAGCAGCCTGCCCAGGGTACCCGGGGAGCTGTTTTTT.

As concerns this clone: A much larger clone lies one base from this, so it may be a read error. This specimen includes other DNA sequences encoding the same CDR3. This rearrangement joins TRBV10-1 to TRBJ2-3, with 7 nucleotides matching TRBD2. Germline loops: CDR1 WNHNN, CDR2 SYGVQD (reference sequence). CDR3 size: 12 residues. With V trimmed by 3 bases and J by 11 bases, 5 bases remained unmatched. Written as DNA, the CDR3 is TGCGCCAGCAGTGATAGGCGGGGGAAGCAGTATTTT. Translating it yields CASSDRRGKQYF.

The rearrangement links TRBV7-3 to TRBJ1-2, with 9 bases fitting TRBD1. Per germline, CDR1 SGHTA and CDR2 FQGTGA. The CDR3 totals 15 residues. Losses at the gene ends were 5 bases for V and 7 bases for J; bases not matched to a gene: 11. CDR3 in DNA: TGTGCCAGCAGCCCGTATCCCGGGACAGGGTCTGGCTACACCTTC. Its protein product is CASSPYPGTGSGYTF.

The V and J genes are TRBV2 and TRBJ2-1, with 8 nucleotides matching TRBD1. Germline trimming cut 6 bases from V and 10 bases from J; bases unmatched to any gene: 14. CDR1 and CDR2 from the germline V gene are SNHLY and FYNNEI. This CDR3 is built from 15 residues. CDR3 in amino acids: CASRPDRGRFNEQFF. For the CDR3, the DNA is TGTGCCAGCAGACCCGACAGGGGACGATTTAACGAGCAGTTCTTC. Full variable domain (missing parts from reference TRBV2 and TRBJ2-1): EPEVTQTPSHQVTQMGQEVILRCVPISNHLYFYWYRQILGQKVEFLVSFYNNEISEKSEIFDDQFSVERPDGSNFTLKIRSTKLEDSAMYFCASRPDRGRFNEQFFGPGTRLTVL.

This chain connects TRBV5-1 to TRBJ1-4; D is unclear. With 6 bases removed from V and 3 bases from J, the gap between germline ends came to 6 bases. Germline loops: CDR1 SGHRS, CDR2 YFSETQ. There are 12 residues in the CDR3. CDR3 sequence (DNA): TGCGCCAGCATGGGTGCTAATGAAAAACTGTTTTTT. This encodes CASMGANEKLFF.

The V gene is TRBV5-1, the J gene TRBJ2-7; the D gene is possibly TRBD1 (6 bases). V was cut by 2 bases and J by 0 bases, with 9 bases left in between. This CDR3 spans 14 amino acids. CDR1 and CDR2 from the germline V gene are SGHRS and YFSETQ. The CDR3: CASSLGQSSYEQYF. CDR3 DNA: TGCGCCAGCAGCTTAGGACAGAGCTCCTACGAGCAGTACTTC.

The genes are TRBV7-2 and TRBJ2-5; D ambiguous. The germline CDR1 and CDR2 sequences are SGHTA and FQGNSA. The CDR3 is made up of 15 amino acids. Trimming shortened V by 2 bases and J by 4 bases, and 14 bases separated the two germline ends. CDR3 loop: CASSLTSRALETQYF. CDR3 nucleotide sequence: TGTGCCAGCAGCTTAACTTCTCGAGCATTAGAGACCCAGTACTTC.

V usage is TRBV19 and J usage is TRBJ2-3; TRBD1 aligns across 9 bases. The germline gives CDR1 LNHDA, CDR2 SQIVND (reference sequence). The CDR3 totals 15 residues. Trimming cost V 8 bases and J 0 bases; bases outside gene matches: 6. The DNA of the CDR3 is TGTGCCAGTTCCCGGGACAGGGTAAGCACAGATACGCAGTATTTT. Amino acid sequence: CASSRDRVSTDTQYF.

This clone showed up just once. The rearrangement joins TRBV7-3 to TRBJ2-2; 8 nucleotides match TRBD2. With V trimmed by 8 bases and J by 6 bases, 8 bases remained unmatched. The CDR3 is 14 amino acids. CDR1 and CDR2 from the germline V gene are SGHTA and FQGTGA. CDR3 in DNA: TGTGCCAGCTCCGGACTAGCATTGGCCGGGGAGCTGTTTTTT. Translation: CASSGLALAGELFF. Filled out from reference TRBV7-3 and TRBJ2-2, the complete variable domain reads GAGVSQTPSNKVTEKGKYVELRCDPISGHTALYWYRQSLGQGPEFLIYFQGTGAADDSGLPNDRFFAVRPEGSVSTLKIQRTERGDSAVYLCASSGLALAGELFFGEGSRLTVL.

The rearrangement uses TRBV9 and TRBJ2-2; D remains ambiguous. V lost 0 bases to trimming and J lost 2 bases, with 5 bases between them. CDR1 is SGDLS and CDR2 is YYNGEE in the germline V gene. The CDR3 length is 14 residues. CDR3: CASSVAPNTGELFF. Here the CDR3 DNA reads TGTGCCAGCAGCGTAGCCCCTAACACCGGGGAGCTGTTTTTT.

The rearrangement joins TRBV28 to TRBJ2-1; 7 bases agree with TRBD1. The V and J ends lost 7 bases and 6 bases, in that order; junction bases with no gene match: 12. The CDR3 runs 15 residues. The germline CDR1 and CDR2 sequences are MDHEN and SYDVKM. The CDR3 DNA follows: TGTGCCAGCACGAGACAGGGCCCTTTGGGCAATGAGCAGTTCTTC. Translating gives CASTRQGPLGNEQFF.

J is TRBJ2-3 and V is TRBV9; D may be TRBD1 (5 bases). The germline V and J ends were trimmed by 5 bases and 6 bases, with 13 bases remaining between them. CDR3 length: 13 amino acids. Germline values: CDR1 SGDLS, CDR2 YYNGEE. The CDR3 spells CASSAGFSDTQYF. CDR3 DNA sequence: TGTGCCAGCAGTGCAGGGTTTTCGGATACGCAGTATTTT. The entire variable domain, with the rest obtained from reference TRBV9 and TRBJ2-3, is as follows: DSGVTQTPKHLITATGQRVTLRCSPRSGDLSVYWYQQSLDQGLQFLIQYYNGEERAKGNILERFSAQQFPDLHSELNLSSLELGDSALYFCASSAGFSDTQYFGPGTRLTVL.

J is TRBJ2-1 and V is TRBV7-2; 9 positions agree with TRBD2. The CDR3 spans 15 residues. CDR1 SGHTA and CDR2 FQGNSA come from the germline V gene. V trimming: 4 bases; J trimming: 3 bases; junction bases outside the gene matches: 4. The CDR3 sequence is CASSWRRGGYNEQFF. The CDR3 DNA reads as TGTGCCAGCAGCTGGAGGCGGGGGGGCTACAATGAGCAGTTCTTC. The complete variable domain, with remaining parts taken from reference TRBV7-2 and TRBJ2-1, reads GAGVSQSPSNKVTEKGKDVELRCDPISGHTALYWYRQSLGQGLEFLIYFQGNSAPDKSGLPSDRFSAERTGGSVSTLTIQRTQQEDSAVYLCASSWRRGGYNEQFFGPGTRLTVL.